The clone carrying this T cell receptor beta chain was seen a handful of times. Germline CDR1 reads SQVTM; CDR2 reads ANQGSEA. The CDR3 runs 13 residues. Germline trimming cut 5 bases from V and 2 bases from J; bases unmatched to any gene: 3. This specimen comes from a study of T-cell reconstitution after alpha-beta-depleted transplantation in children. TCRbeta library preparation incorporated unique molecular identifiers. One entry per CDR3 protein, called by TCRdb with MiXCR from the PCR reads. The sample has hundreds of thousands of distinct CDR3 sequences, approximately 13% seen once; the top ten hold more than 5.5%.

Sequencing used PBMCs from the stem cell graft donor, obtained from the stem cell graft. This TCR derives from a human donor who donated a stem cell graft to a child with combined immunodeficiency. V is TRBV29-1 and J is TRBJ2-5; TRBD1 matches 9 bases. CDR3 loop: CSVFGTGQETQYF. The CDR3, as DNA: TGCAGCGTTTTCGGGACAGGGCAAGAGACCCAGTACTTC.